These 30 T cell receptor beta chains were all obtained from the same sample, sequenced in a study of cytomegalovirus exposure and HLA in healthy donors. Amplification used 60 Vbeta primers and 13 Jbeta primers. Libraries were prepared by immunoSEQ multiplex PCR; TCRdb keeps only in-frame clonotypes and omits some of them. The sample includes around 150,000 clones, 76% of them seen just once. Sequencing used PBMCs. These TCRs come from a man in his fifties or sixties in good health and CMV-seronegative.

This clone was picked up one time. The chain joins TRBV7-2 to TRBJ1-1; TRBD1 is a possible D gene (5 bases). The V and J ends lost 3 bases and 4 bases respectively, with 12 bases between them. The CDR3 has 14 residues. The V gene's germline CDR1 is SGHTA and CDR2 FQGNSA. CDR3 nucleotide sequence: TGTGCCAGCAGCTTTACCCCAGGGTCCACTGAAGCTTTCTTT. Protein product: CASSFTPGSTEAFF.

Only one count was recorded for this clone. J is TRBJ1-2 and V is TRBV5-4; no reliable D call. The CDR3 has 15 residues. Deletions cut 0 bases from V and 0 bases from J, with 9 bases between. The germline gives CDR1 SGHNT, CDR2 YYREEE (reference sequence). The DNA of the CDR3 is TGTGCCAGCAGCTTGGATCTGCGGACTAACTATGGCTACACCTTC. This encodes CASSLDLRTNYGYTF.

The chain uses TRBV7-2 and TRBJ2-1, with 9 bases lining up with TRBD2. The germline V gene has CDR1 SGHTA and CDR2 FQGNSA. The CDR3 consists of 17 residues. Losses at the gene ends were 5 bases for V and 1 base for J; bases not matched to a gene: 9. The CDR3: CASSLKTSGLSYNEQFF. In DNA, the CDR3 is TGTGCCAGCAGCCTCAAGACTAGCGGCCTATCCTACAATGAGCAGTTCTTC.

This clone was detected a few times. The DNA is left out, because the CDR3 cannot be placed on it with certainty; the CDR3 is given as TCRdb lists it. The chain links TRBV2 to TRBJ2-2; the table's D call, TRBD1, was not checked against the DNA. The CDR3 is 15 residues long, ends included. Per germline, CDR1 SNHLY and CDR2 FYNNEI. This CDR3 reads CASILDTSNTGELFF.

The genes are TRBV27 and TRBJ2-2, with TRBD1 matching over 10 bases. Losses at the gene ends were 6 bases for V and 4 bases for J; bases not matched to a gene: 8. The germline CDR1 and CDR2 sequences are MNHEY and SMNVEV (reference sequence). The CDR3 has 16 amino acids. CDR3: CASSFGTGAGTGELFF. In DNA form, the CDR3 reads TGTGCCAGCAGCTTTGGGACAGGGGCCGGCACCGGGGAGCTGTTTTTT.

This clone was counted once. The rearrangement uses TRBV5-8 and TRBJ1-2; 10 positions agree with TRBD1. This CDR3 is 16 amino acids long. V was pared by 4 bases and J by 5 bases, with 11 bases of the junction left unmatched. CDR1 is SGHTS, CDR2 YDEGEE, per germline. The CDR3 sequence: CASSLTGGPPYYGYTF. The CDR3 coding sequence is TGTGCCAGCAGCCTGACAGGGGGCCCACCCTATTATGGCTACACCTTC.

The V gene is TRBV7-2, the J gene TRBJ2-3; 15 positions agree with TRBD2. With 2 bases clipped from V and 5 bases from J, the junction kept 8 bases outside the gene matches. The CDR3 is 18 residues long. Germline V CDR1 and CDR2: SGHTA, FQGNSA. The DNA of the CDR3 is TGTGCCAGCAGCTTACCGGGACTAGCGGGGGGCCTAGGAGATACGCAGTATTTT. Translation gives CASSLPGLAGGLGDTQYF.

CDR3: CAWSLGQRNSPLHF. The CDR3 DNA is TGTGCCTGGAGTCTGGGACAGAGAAATTCACCCCTCCACTTT. This chain joins TRBV30 and TRBJ1-6; 7 positions match TRBD1. Germline V CDR1 and CDR2: GTSNPN, SVGIG (reference sequence). The CDR3 has 14 amino acids. The ends lost 2 bases at V and 7 bases at J; junction bases unmatched: 5. Using reference TRBV30 and TRBJ1-6 for the parts outside the CDR3, the full variable domain is SQTIHQWPATLVQPVGSPLSLECTVEGTSNPNLYWYRQAAGRGLQLLFYSVGIGQISSEVPQNLSASRPQDRQFILSSKKLLLSDSGFYLCAWSLGQRNSPLHFGNGTRLTVT.

V gene TRBV7-2 combines with J gene TRBJ2-5; tentative D call: TRBD2 (6 bases). Per the germline V gene, CDR1 is SGHTA and CDR2 is FQGNSA. V lost 4 bases, J lost 5 bases, and 17 bases lay in between. The CDR3 consists of 15 residues. Here the CDR3 DNA reads TGTGCCAGCAGCTCAAGGCGGAGGGCCGGGGAGACCCAGTACTTC. The encoded protein is CASSSRRRAGETQYF.

This clone was counted once. The rearrangement uses TRBV18 and TRBJ2-7, with 11 nucleotides matching TRBD1. CDR1 and CDR2 (germline): KGHSH, LQKENI. The V and J ends lost 0 bases and 4 bases, in that order; junction bases with no gene match: 11. The CDR3 sequence is 18 residues long. In DNA, the CDR3 is TGTGCCAGCTCACCACCAGAATCGTTCGGGACAGGGGGGTACGAGCAGTACTTC. This sequence encodes CASSPPESFGTGGYEQYF. Looking up the rest from reference TRBV18 and TRBJ2-7 gives the full variable domain: NAGVMQNPRHLVRRRGQEARLRCSPMKGHSHVYWYRQLPEEGLKFMVYLQKENIIDESGMPKERFSAEFPKEGPSILRIQQVVRGDSAAYFCASSPPESFGTGGYEQYFGPGTRLTVT.

The gene calls are TRBV28 and TRBJ1-2, with D perhaps TRBD1 (5 bases). The germline V gene encodes CDR1 MDHEN and CDR2 SYDVKM. This CDR3 spans 16 amino acids. V was trimmed by 5 bases and J by 4 bases, leaving 20 bases between them. The CDR3 nucleotides are TGTGCCAGCAGTCCTGGGGGGGAGGGGATGGGCTATGGCTACACCTTC. Encoded protein: CASSPGGEGMGYGYTF.

The gene calls are TRBV28 and TRBJ2-7, with D possibly being TRBD1 (6 bases). V was cut by 10 bases and J by 8 bases, with 18 bases left in between. Germline CDR1 and CDR2: MDHEN and SYDVKM. This CDR3 spans 12 amino acids. The CDR3 DNA is TGTGCCACCGAGGACAGCCCTACGAAGCAGTACTTC. Its translation: CATEDSPTKQYF.

This chain links TRBV10-3 with TRBJ2-7; the match to TRBD2 covers 14 bases. The V gene end was trimmed by 6 bases and the J gene end by 4 bases; junction bases not matched to a gene: 2. The germline V gene has CDR1 ENHRY and CDR2 SYGVKD. The CDR3 length is 14 residues. The CDR3 reads CAIRGTSGRYEQYF. The DNA for the CDR3 is TGTGCCATCAGAGGGACTAGCGGGAGATACGAGCAGTACTTC.

This clone has only one observation. The V and J genes are TRBV6-1 and TRBJ2-7; D gene unclear. The germline V gene encodes CDR1 MNHNS and CDR2 SASEGT. CDR3 length equals 13 residues. V was trimmed by 1 base and J by 3 bases, leaving 7 bases between them. This CDR3 reads CASSEVIVYEQYF. CDR3 in DNA: TGTGCCAGCAGTGAAGTTATCGTCTACGAGCAGTACTTC.

The chain uses TRBV29-1 and TRBJ2-4; 12 nucleotides match TRBD1. With 0 bases clipped from V and 3 bases from J, the junction kept 12 bases outside the gene matches. The germline V gene has CDR1 SQVTM and CDR2 ANQGSEA. The length of the CDR3 is 19 residues. CDR3 sequence (DNA): TGCAGCGTTGAAGATTTGTGGGACAGGGGGCGAATGGTCAAAAACATTCAGTACTTC. This gives the protein CSVEDLWDRGRMVKNIQYF.

The chain joins TRBV5-1 to TRBJ2-5; D possibly corresponds to TRBD1 (6 bases). The CDR3 is made up of 15 amino acids. CDR1 is SGHRS, CDR2 YFSETQ, per germline. V lost 3 bases and J lost 1, with 13 bases in between. The CDR3 here is CASSSRDRFQETQYF. CDR3 coding DNA: TGCGCCAGCAGCTCAAGAGACAGGTTCCAAGAGACCCAGTACTTC.

This clone was detected only once. The rearrangement links TRBV4-3 to TRBJ2-5; D is undetermined. Trimming pared 1 base from V and 3 bases from J, leaving 12 bases between. Germline V gene data show CDR1 as LGHNA and CDR2 as YSLEER. This CDR3 is built from 15 residues. The CDR3 sequence: CASSQGNRGEETQYF. The DNA for the CDR3 is TGCGCCAGCAGCCAAGGTAACCGAGGAGAAGAGACCCAGTACTTC.

The CDR3 coding sequence is TGTGCCTGGAGTGTACTAGGTCATACGGGGAGCTACGAGCAGTACTTC. It encodes CAWSVLGHTGSYEQYF. J is TRBJ2-7 and V is TRBV30, with a weak D call TRBD2 (5 bases). The CDR3 is 16 residues long. Trimming stripped 0 bases from V and 3 bases from J, with 18 bases between. Germline CDR1 and CDR2: GTSNPN and SVGIG (reference sequence).

The table lists this clone with a few counts. V and J are TRBV5-4 and TRBJ1-4; TRBD1 is a possible D gene (5 bases). V was clipped by 3 bases and J by 8 bases, with 20 bases between them. CDR1 and CDR2 (germline): SGHNT, YYREEE (reference sequence). The CDR3 sequence is 16 residues long. The CDR3, as DNA: TGTGCCAGCAGCTCCTGGACACTTGGTCGGAAAGAAAAACTGTTTTTT. Its translation is CASSSWTLGRKEKLFF.

The J gene is TRBJ2-5, the V gene TRBV6-1, with 8 bases that match TRBD1. Germline V gene lookup returns CDR1 MNHNS and CDR2 SASEGT. The length of the CDR3 is 14 residues. The junction had 9 bases not matched to a gene; V was cut back by 7 bases and J by 5 bases. The CDR3 is CASNLSGGRETQYF. For the CDR3, the DNA is TGTGCCAGCAACCTCTCAGGGGGCAGGGAGACCCAGTACTTC.

In its sample, this clone was seen a few times. V and J are TRBV11-2 and TRBJ2-7; a weak D match, TRBD1 (6 bases). V lost 1 base and J 3 bases, leaving 13 bases between the germline ends. This CDR3 comprises 15 residues. Germline-derived CDR1 and CDR2 are SGHAT and FQNNGV. CDR3 sequence (DNA): TGTGCCAGCAGCTTAGTTACAGGGTTTTTCTACGAGCAGTACTTC. It yields the protein CASSLVTGFFYEQYF.

This clone was seen more than once but under ten times. The chain carries TRBV7-2 and TRBJ2-5; 9 bases are shared with TRBD2. Near its end, the DNA agrees better with TRBJ2-7, so the J call may be wrong. Germline CDR1 SGHTA, CDR2 FQGNSA. The CDR3 extends over 15 amino acids. In DNA form, the CDR3 reads TGTGCCAGCAGCTTTGACAGCGGGGGGCCCTACGAGCAGTACTTC. Translation gives CASSFDSGGPYEQYF.

This chain uses TRBV7-2 with TRBJ2-3; D may be TRBD2 (5 bases). Per germline, CDR1 SGHTA and CDR2 FQGNSA. The CDR3 runs 15 residues. The germline V and J ends were trimmed by 2 bases and 4 bases, with 13 bases remaining between them. CDR3 amino acids: CASSLFRGWADTQYF. In nucleotides, the CDR3 is TGTGCCAGCAGCTTATTCCGGGGTTGGGCAGATACGCAGTATTTT. Drawing the rest from reference TRBV7-2 and TRBJ2-3, the complete variable domain is GAGVSQSPSNKVTEKGKDVELRCDPISGHTALYWYRQSLGQGLEFLIYFQGNSAPDKSGLPSDRFSAERTGGSVSTLTIQRTQQEDSAVYLCASSLFRGWADTQYFGPGTRLTVL.

The J gene is TRBJ1-1, the V gene TRBV7-6; the D gene is possibly TRBD1 (6 bases). This CDR3 region has 13 residues. Trimming shortened V by 5 bases and J by 1 base, and 8 bases separated the two germline ends. Germline V gene lookup returns CDR1 SGHVS and CDR2 FNYEAQ. DNA for the CDR3: TGTGCCAGCAGCCGGACAGCGAACACTGAAGCTTTCTTT. Protein product: CASSRTANTEAFF.

This chain joins TRBV14 and TRBJ2-7; weak D call: TRBD2 (6 bases). Germline values: CDR1 SGHDN, CDR2 FVKESK. The V gene lost 5 bases and the J gene lost 7 bases, with 21 bases spanning the gap. This CDR3 is built from 15 residues. This CDR3 reads CASSRLVSKWWEQYF. The CDR3 region has the DNA TGTGCCAGCAGCAGACTAGTATCAAAGTGGTGGGAGCAGTACTTC.

This clone was counted a few times. The chain employs TRBV18 and TRBJ2-7; TRBD2 matches at 7 bases. After removal of 4 bases from V and 6 bases from J, the junction contained 18 bases not matched to a gene. The CDR3 is 17 residues long. CDR1 and CDR2 from the germline V gene are KGHSH and LQKENI. The DNA for the CDR3 is TGTGCCAGCTCACTCCTCACCTCGGTAGGGGAGCGGGGCGAGCAGTACTTC. Encoded protein: CASSLLTSVGERGEQYF. The full variable domain, completed using reference TRBV18 and TRBJ2-7, is NAGVMQNPRHLVRRRGQEARLRCSPMKGHSHVYWYRQLPEEGLKFMVYLQKENIIDESGMPKERFSAEFPKEGPSILRIQQVVRGDSAAYFCASSLLTSVGERGEQYFGPGTRLTVT.

The genes are TRBV28 and TRBJ2-5, with D perhaps matching TRBD1 (5 bases). Germline V gene sequence: CDR1 MDHEN, CDR2 SYDVKM. Trimming cost V 8 bases and J 2 bases, with 15 bases left between them. The CDR3 is 14 amino acids. The CDR3 here is CASAIPQGQETQYF. The CDR3 nucleotides read TGTGCCAGCGCTATCCCTCAGGGACAAGAGACCCAGTACTTC.

The rearrangement links TRBV6-5 to TRBJ2-4; 7 bases fit TRBD1. The CDR3 covers 14 residues. The junction had 2 bases not matched to a gene; V was cut back by 5 bases and J by 1 base. Per germline, CDR1 MNHEY and CDR2 SVGAGI. In nucleotides, the CDR3 is TGTGCCAGCAGTCCGACAGGGGCCAAAAACATTCAGTACTTC. This encodes CASSPTGAKNIQYF.

The chain combines TRBV11-2 with TRBJ2-7; D perhaps matches TRBD2 (6 bases). The V end lost 1 base, the J end lost 12 bases, and 16 bases lay between the germline ends. The CDR3 is 13 residues long. The germline CDR1 and CDR2 sequences are SGHAT and FQNNGV. The CDR3 coding sequence is TGTGCCAGCAGCTTAGGGGGAGAGGGAGGTCTGTACTTC. Amino acids: CASSLGGEGGLYF.

The chain combines TRBV5-6 with TRBJ1-1; maybe TRBD1 (6 bases). V lost 2 bases, J lost 0 bases, and 14 bases lay in between. This CDR3 has 16 amino acids. Germline CDR1 reads SGHDT; CDR2 reads YYEEEE. The CDR3 bases are TGTGCCAGCAGCTTTACGGGGAGGGGGTTGAACACTGAAGCTTTCTTT. Amino acids: CASSFTGRGLNTEAFF.